What follows describes a single TCR beta chain. Its target is not known. This specimen comes from a study of cytomegalovirus exposure and HLA in healthy donors. Study outcomes and limitations: Reportedly, TCR beta sequences accurately predicted HLA-A and HLA-B alleles in most subjects. Analysis performed later found more than 15,000 TCR beta sequences associated with HLA alleles at 0.05 false discovery rate.

The germline V and J ends were trimmed by 9 bases and 4 bases, with 13 bases remaining between them. The germline V gene has CDR1 LNHDA and CDR2 SQIVND (reference sequence). CDR3 length: 12 residues. The PCR used 60 Vbeta and 13 Jbeta primers. Libraries were prepared by immunoSEQ multiplex PCR; TCRdb keeps only in-frame clonotypes and omits some of them. The sample yields approximately 120,000 clones, about 81% seen once. The sequence came from a woman in her 30s in good health and CMV-seronegative. This chain connects TRBV19 to TRBJ2-7; weak D call: TRBD2 (5 bases). The sequenced sample consisted of PBMCs. CDR3 in amino acids: CASARDTYEQYF. The CDR3 DNA reads as TGTGCCAGCGCGAGGGATACGTACGAGCAGTACTTC.